This T cell receptor (beta chain) was documented in a study of patients and donors after allogeneic stem cell transplantation. TCRdb re-analysed the RT-PCR reads in MiXCR, keeping a single row per CDR3 protein. The sample has 200,000 to 250,000 distinct CDR3 sequences; approximately 14% are singletons. The CDR3 sequence is 16 residues long. V lost 3 bases to trimming and J lost 4 bases, with 21 bases between them. Germline V lookup: CDR1 DFQATT, CDR2 SNEGSKA (reference sequence). The chain joins TRBV20-1 to TRBJ1-2; D is perhaps TRBD1 (6 bases). Sequencing was carried out using blood, either unsorted or a sorted T cell fraction (not recorded which). This clonotype was sampled from a human donor who was either an allogeneic HSCT recipient or a stem cell or donor lymphocyte infusion donor (not recorded which). It is not recorded whose cells these are; they may come from a transplant donor. DNA for the CDR3: TGCAGTGCTAGCCAACCTGTCACAGGGAGGGCCTATGGCTACACCTTC. The encoded protein is CSASQPVTGRAYGYTF.